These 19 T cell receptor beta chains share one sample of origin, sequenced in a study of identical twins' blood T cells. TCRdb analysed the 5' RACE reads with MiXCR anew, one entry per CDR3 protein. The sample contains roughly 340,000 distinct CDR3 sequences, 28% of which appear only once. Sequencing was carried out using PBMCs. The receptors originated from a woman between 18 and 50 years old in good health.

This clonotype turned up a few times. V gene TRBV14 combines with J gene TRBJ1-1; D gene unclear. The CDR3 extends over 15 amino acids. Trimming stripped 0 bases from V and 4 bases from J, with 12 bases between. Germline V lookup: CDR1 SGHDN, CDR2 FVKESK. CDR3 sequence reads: CASSQENRVRTEAFF. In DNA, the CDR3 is TGTGCCAGCAGCCAAGAGAACCGGGTGCGCACTGAAGCTTTCTTT.

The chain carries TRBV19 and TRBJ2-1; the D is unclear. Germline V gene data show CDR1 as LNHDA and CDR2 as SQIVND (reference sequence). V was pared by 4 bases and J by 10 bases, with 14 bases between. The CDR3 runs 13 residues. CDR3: CASSTQRLGEQFF. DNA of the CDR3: TGTGCCAGTAGTACCCAGAGACTTGGCGAGCAGTTCTTC. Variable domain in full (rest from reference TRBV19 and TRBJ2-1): DGGITQSPKYLFRKEGQNVTLSCEQNLNHDAMYWYRQDPGQGLRLIYYSQIVNDFQKGDIAEGYSVSREKKESFPLTVTSAQKNPTAFYLCASSTQRLGEQFFGPGTRLTVL.

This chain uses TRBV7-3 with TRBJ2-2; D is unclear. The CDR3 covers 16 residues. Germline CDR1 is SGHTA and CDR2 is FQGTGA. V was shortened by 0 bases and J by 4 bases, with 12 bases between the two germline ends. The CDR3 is CASSLTSGSGTGELFF. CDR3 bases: TGTGCCAGCAGCTTAACTAGTGGCTCGGGCACCGGGGAGCTGTTTTTT. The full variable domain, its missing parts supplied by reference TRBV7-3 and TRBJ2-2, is GAGVSQTPSNKVTEKGKYVELRCDPISGHTALYWYRQSLGQGPEFLIYFQGTGAADDSGLPNDRFFAVRPEGSVSTLKIQRTERGDSAVYLCASSLTSGSGTGELFFGEGSRLTVL.

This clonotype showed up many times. DNA of the CDR3: TGCAGCGCTGAGACAGGGGTCTTCTACAATGAGCAGTTCTTC. Encoded protein: CSAETGVFYNEQFF. This chain uses TRBV29-1 with TRBJ2-1; TRBD1 matches at 8 bases. The CDR3 consists of 14 residues. J lost 3 bases, V lost 7 bases, and 8 bases had no gene match. Germline-derived CDR1 and CDR2 are SQVTM and ANQGSEA.

For the CDR3, the DNA is TGTGCCAGCAGCAACCCGACGGGTTTGAACACTGAAGCTTTCTTT. Encoded protein: CASSNPTGLNTEAFF. The chain employs TRBV7-6 and TRBJ1-1; the D is unclear. Trimming took 5 bases from V and 0 from J, leaving 13 bases between them. Germline V gene data show CDR1 as SGHVS and CDR2 as FNYEAQ. This CDR3 is built from 15 residues.

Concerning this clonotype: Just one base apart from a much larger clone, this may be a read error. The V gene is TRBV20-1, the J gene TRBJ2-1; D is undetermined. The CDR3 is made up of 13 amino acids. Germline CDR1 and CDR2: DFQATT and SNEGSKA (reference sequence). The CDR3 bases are TGCAGTGCTAGTAAGGATGCTTTGTACGAGCAGCTCTTC. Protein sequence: CSASKDALYEQLF.

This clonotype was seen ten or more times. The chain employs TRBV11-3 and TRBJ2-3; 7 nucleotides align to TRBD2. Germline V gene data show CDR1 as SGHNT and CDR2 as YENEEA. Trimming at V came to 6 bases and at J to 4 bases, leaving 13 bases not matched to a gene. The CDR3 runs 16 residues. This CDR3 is CASRSWGGGRPDTQYF. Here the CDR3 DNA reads TGTGCCAGCAGATCGTGGGGGGGTGGTCGGCCAGATACGCAGTATTTT.

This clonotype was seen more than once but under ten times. The CDR3 nucleotides are TGCAGCGTAGTGTTTGGCACTGAAGCTTTCTTT. It yields the protein CSVVFGTEAFF. The rearrangement links TRBV29-1 to TRBJ1-1; D gene unclear. The CDR3 is 11 amino acids. Germline loops: CDR1 SQVTM, CDR2 ANQGSEA. V lost 6 bases to trimming and J lost 4 bases, with 9 bases between them.

CDR3 nucleotide sequence: TGTGCCAGCAGCTGGGCTCGGGGAACCGGGGAGCTGTTTTTT. Its protein is CASSWARGTGELFF. The gene calls are TRBV11-1 and TRBJ2-2; maybe TRBD2 (5 bases). The germline gives CDR1 SGHAT, CDR2 FQDESV (reference sequence). The CDR3 length is 14 residues. V was cut by 4 bases and J by 5 bases, with 11 bases left in between.

CDR3 nucleotides: TGTGCCAGCAGCGAACGAGCGGGGCTAATTCTCACAGATACGCAGTATTTT. Translated: CASSERAGLILTDTQYF. The chain combines TRBV9 with TRBJ2-3; 7 nucleotides line up with TRBD2. The length of the CDR3 is 17 residues. Germline-derived CDR1 and CDR2 are SGDLS and YYNGEE. J lost 2 bases, V lost 3 bases, and 12 bases had no gene match.

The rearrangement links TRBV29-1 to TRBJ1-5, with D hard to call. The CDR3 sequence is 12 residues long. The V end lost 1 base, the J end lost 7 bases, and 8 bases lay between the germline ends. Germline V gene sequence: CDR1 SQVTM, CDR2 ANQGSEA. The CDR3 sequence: CSVEVGGQPQHF. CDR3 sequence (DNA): TGCAGCGTTGAAGTTGGAGGACAGCCCCAGCATTTT.

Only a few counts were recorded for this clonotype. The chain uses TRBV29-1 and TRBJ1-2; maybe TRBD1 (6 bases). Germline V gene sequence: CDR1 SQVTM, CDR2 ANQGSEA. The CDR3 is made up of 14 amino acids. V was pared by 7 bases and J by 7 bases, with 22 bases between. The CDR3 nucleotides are TGCAGCGCGGATCTTGAAAATAAAGGGGGTGGCTACACCTTC. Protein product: CSADLENKGGGYTF.

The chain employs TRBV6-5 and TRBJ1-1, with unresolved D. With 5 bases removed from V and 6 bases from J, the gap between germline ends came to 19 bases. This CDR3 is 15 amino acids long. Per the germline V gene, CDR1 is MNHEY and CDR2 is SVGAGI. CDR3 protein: CASSAVARKDAEAFF. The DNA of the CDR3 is TGTGCCAGCAGTGCCGTGGCTAGAAAGGACGCTGAAGCTTTCTTT.

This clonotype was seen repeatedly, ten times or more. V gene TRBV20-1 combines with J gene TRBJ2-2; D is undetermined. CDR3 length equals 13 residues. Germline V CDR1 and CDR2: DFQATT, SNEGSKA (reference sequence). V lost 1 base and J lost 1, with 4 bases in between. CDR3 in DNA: TGCAGTGCTAGAGCTGTGAACACCGGGGAGCTGTTTTTT. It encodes CSARAVNTGELFF.

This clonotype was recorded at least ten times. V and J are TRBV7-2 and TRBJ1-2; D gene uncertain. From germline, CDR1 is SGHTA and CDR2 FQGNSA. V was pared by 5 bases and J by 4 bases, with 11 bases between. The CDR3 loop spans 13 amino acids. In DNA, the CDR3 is TGTGCCAGCAGCACCGGCGGTTCCTATGGCTACACCTTC. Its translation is CASSTGGSYGYTF.

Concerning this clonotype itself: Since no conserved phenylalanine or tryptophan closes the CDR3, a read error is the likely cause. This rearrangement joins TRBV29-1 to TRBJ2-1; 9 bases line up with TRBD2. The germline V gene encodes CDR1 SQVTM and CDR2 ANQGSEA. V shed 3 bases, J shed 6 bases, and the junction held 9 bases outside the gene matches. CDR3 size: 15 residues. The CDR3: CSVDRSGRLPNEQFL. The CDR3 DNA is TGCAGCGTTGACCGTAGCGGGAGATTACCCAATGAGCAGTTCTTA.

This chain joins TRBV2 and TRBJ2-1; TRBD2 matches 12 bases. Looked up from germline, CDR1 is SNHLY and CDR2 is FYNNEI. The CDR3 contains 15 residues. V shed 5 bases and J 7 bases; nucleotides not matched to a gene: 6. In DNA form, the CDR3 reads TGTGCCAGCAGTATACTAGCGGGAGGTATTAATGAGCAGTTCTTC. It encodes CASSILAGGINEQFF.

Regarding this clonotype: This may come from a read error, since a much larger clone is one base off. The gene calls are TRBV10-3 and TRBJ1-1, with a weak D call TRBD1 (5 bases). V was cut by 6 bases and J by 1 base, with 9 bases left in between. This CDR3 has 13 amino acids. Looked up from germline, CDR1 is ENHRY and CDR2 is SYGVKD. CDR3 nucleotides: TGTGCCATCAGCTCGGGGCAGAACACTGAAGCTTTCTTT. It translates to CAISSGQNTEAFF.

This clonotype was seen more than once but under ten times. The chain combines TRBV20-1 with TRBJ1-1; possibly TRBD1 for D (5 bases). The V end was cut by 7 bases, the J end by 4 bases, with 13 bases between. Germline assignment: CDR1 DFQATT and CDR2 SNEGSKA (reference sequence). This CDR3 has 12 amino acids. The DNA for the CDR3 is TGCAGTGTTGGGGGTTTGGGCACTGAAGCTTTCTTT. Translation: CSVGGLGTEAFF.